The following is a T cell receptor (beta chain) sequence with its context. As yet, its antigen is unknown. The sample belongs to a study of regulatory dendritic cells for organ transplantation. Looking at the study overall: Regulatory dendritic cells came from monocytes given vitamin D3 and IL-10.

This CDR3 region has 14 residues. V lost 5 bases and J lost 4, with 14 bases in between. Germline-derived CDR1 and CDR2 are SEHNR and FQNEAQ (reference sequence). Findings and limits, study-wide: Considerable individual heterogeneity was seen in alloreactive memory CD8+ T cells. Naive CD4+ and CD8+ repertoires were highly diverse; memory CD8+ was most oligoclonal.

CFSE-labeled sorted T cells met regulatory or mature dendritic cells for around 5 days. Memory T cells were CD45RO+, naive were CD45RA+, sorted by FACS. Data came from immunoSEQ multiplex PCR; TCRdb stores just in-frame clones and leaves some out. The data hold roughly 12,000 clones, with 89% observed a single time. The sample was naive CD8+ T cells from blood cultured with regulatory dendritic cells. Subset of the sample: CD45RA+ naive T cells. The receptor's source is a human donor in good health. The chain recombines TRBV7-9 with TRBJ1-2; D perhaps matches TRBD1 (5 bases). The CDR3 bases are TGTGCCAGCAGCGAGGTTACGACAGCCTATGGCTACACCTTC. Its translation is CASSEVTTAYGYTF. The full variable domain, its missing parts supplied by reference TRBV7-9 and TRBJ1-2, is DTGVSQNPRHKITKRGQNVTFRCDPISEHNRLYWYRQTLGQGPEFLTYFQNEAQLEKSRLLSDRFSAERPKGSFSTLEIQRTEQGDSAMYLCASSEVTTAYGYTFGSGTRLTVV.